One sample yielded the 28 T cell receptor beta chains listed below, sequenced in a study of T cell changes during pregnancy in multiple sclerosis. Measured with immunoSEQ multiplex PCR; TCRdb has only the in-frame clones, and not every one. The data hold several thousand clones, with around 87% observed a single time. Here the sequenced sample was CD8+ T cells from peripheral blood mononuclear cells, taken in the first trimester of pregnancy. All receptors derive from a female donor in good health, enrolled as a control in a pregnancy study.

V usage is TRBV15 and J usage is TRBJ2-1, with D tentatively TRBD2 (7 bases). Trimming took off 6 bases at V and 5 bases at J, with 14 bases between the two ends. The germline gives CDR1 LNHNV, CDR2 YYDKDF (reference sequence). The CDR3 length is 14 residues. CDR3 sequence reads: CATRGASGNNEQFF. As DNA, the CDR3 is TGTGCCACCAGGGGGGCTAGCGGCAACAATGAGCAGTTCTTC.

This chain links TRBV9 with TRBJ1-6; D possibly corresponds to TRBD1 (6 bases). The CDR3 has 14 amino acids. The V end was cut by 3 bases, the J end by 10 bases, with 14 bases between. Germline V gene sequence: CDR1 SGDLS, CDR2 YYNGEE. The CDR3 protein is CASSEETGASPLHF. In DNA, the CDR3 is TGTGCCAGCAGCGAGGAGACAGGCGCGTCACCCCTCCACTTT.

The J gene is TRBJ1-3, the V gene TRBV4-2, with D uncertain. CDR1 and CDR2 (germline): LGHNA, YNFKEQ. The CDR3 sequence is 12 residues long. V lost 4 bases to trimming and J lost 7 bases, with 8 bases between them. The CDR3 DNA is TGTGCCAGCAGCCCCCTCGGGAACACCATATATTTT. It specifies CASSPLGNTIYF.

This clone was counted only a few times. The rearrangement uses TRBV11-2 and TRBJ1-2, with 7 bases that match TRBD1. V was clipped by 8 bases and J by 6 bases; unmatched bases: 12. In germline, CDR1 is SGHAT, CDR2 FQNNGV. This CDR3 contains 14 residues. CDR3 DNA sequence: TGTGCCAGCGGAGAGACAGGGCTTAGTGATGGCTACACCTTC. It translates to CASGETGLSDGYTF.

This chain connects TRBV7-6 to TRBJ2-3, with 9 nucleotides matching TRBD2. The CDR3 has 16 residues. V lost 1 base to trimming and J lost 2 bases; unmatched junction nucleotides: 4. The germline V gene encodes CDR1 SGHVS and CDR2 FNYEAQ. CDR3 nucleotide sequence: TGTGCCAGCAGCTTAGGGGGCGGGGGGGCCACAGATACGCAGTATTTT. This translates into CASSLGGGGATDTQYF. Supplemented by reference TRBV7-6 and TRBJ2-3, the full variable domain reads GAGVSQSPRYKVTKRGQDVALRCDPISGHVSLYWYRQALGQGPEFLTYFNYEAQQDKSGLPNDRFSAERPEGSISTLTIQRTEQRDSAMYRCASSLGGGGATDTQYFGPGTRLTVL.

The rearrangement joins TRBV7-3 to TRBJ1-5; TRBD1 agrees at 7 bases. V lost 0 bases and J lost 4; bases outside the gene matches: 3. The CDR3 has 15 amino acids. CDR1 and CDR2 from the germline V gene are SGHTA and FQGTGA. The chain's CDR3 is CASSLTGRGNQPQHF. The CDR3 coding sequence is TGTGCCAGCAGCTTAACGGGCAGGGGGAATCAGCCCCAGCATTTT.

This chain joins TRBV18 and TRBJ2-2, with 7 bases lining up with TRBD1. The CDR3 runs to 17 residues. Germline V lookup: CDR1 KGHSH, CDR2 LQKENI. V was clipped by 6 bases and J by 4 bases; unmatched bases: 14. DNA for the CDR3: TGTGCCAGCTCGCACTTCGGAAGGGGGCAAGGCACCGGGGAGCTGTTTTTT. This translates into CASSHFGRGQGTGELFF.

Remarks on this clone: The junction does not match germline at one end; this may be a read error. The V gene is TRBV7-9, the J gene TRBJ1-4; D might be TRBD1 (5 bases). The germline V gene has CDR1 SEHNR and CDR2 FQNEAQ (reference sequence). The CDR3 is 12 amino acids. In DNA form, the CDR3 reads TGTGCCAGCAGCCCAGCGAGTACAGGATTTATTTTT. As protein: CASSPASTGFIF.

V usage is TRBV9 and J usage is TRBJ2-3, with a weak D call TRBD2 (6 bases). Trimming left V 0 bases short and J 2 bases short, with 13 bases between. The CDR3 consists of 16 residues. Germline V lookup: CDR1 SGDLS, CDR2 YYNGEE. CDR3 sequence: CASSVESGAITDTQYF. CDR3 bases: TGTGCCAGCAGCGTAGAGTCGGGAGCGATCACAGATACGCAGTATTTT.

V is TRBV5-8 and J is TRBJ1-2, with TRBD1 matching 9 bases. Germline V lookup: CDR1 SGHTS, CDR2 YDEGEE. V dropped 7 bases and J dropped 5; count of bases not matched to a gene: 6. CDR3 length: 13 residues. CDR3 region: CASPKQGAYGYTF. In DNA form, the CDR3 reads TGTGCCAGCCCAAAACAGGGGGCTTATGGCTACACCTTC.

V is TRBV7-2 and J is TRBJ2-5, with 10 bases identical to TRBD2. The CDR3 totals 14 residues. Germline-derived CDR1 and CDR2 are SGHTA and FQGNSA. V shed 4 bases, J shed 4 bases, and the junction held 3 bases outside the gene matches. CDR3 protein: CASSSGLAIETQYF. For the CDR3, the DNA is TGTGCCAGCAGCTCGGGACTAGCGATAGAGACCCAGTACTTC.

The chain employs TRBV27 and TRBJ1-5, with D maybe TRBD1 (6 bases). The germline V gene has CDR1 MNHEY and CDR2 SMNVEV (reference sequence). The CDR3 has 14 amino acids. The ends were cut back, 1 base at V and 6 bases at J, with 10 bases in the middle. CDR3 sequence: CASSLLGAGQPQHF. CDR3 coding DNA: TGTGCCAGCAGTTTATTGGGGGCCGGTCAGCCCCAGCATTTT.

V gene TRBV4-2 combines with J gene TRBJ2-5; 8 bases fit TRBD2. This CDR3 contains 16 residues. The V and J ends lost 1 base and 4 bases, in that order; junction bases with no gene match: 8. Germline values: CDR1 LGHNA, CDR2 YNFKEQ. The CDR3 sequence: CASSQADGRGRETQYF. CDR3 bases: TGTGCCAGCAGCCAAGCGGACGGGAGGGGTCGAGAGACCCAGTACTTC.

This chain connects TRBV27 to TRBJ2-5, with 7 bases aligning to TRBD2. Per the germline V gene, CDR1 is MNHEY and CDR2 is SMNVEV (reference sequence). The J segment lost 4 bases and the V segment lost 5 bases, leaving 7 bases of the junction unmatched. The CDR3 consists of 14 residues. The CDR3 loop reads CASSPGTGGETQYF. The CDR3 DNA sequence: TGTGCCAGCAGTCCTGGGACGGGGGGAGAGACCCAGTACTTC.

The table lists this clone with a count of one. CDR3 in DNA: TGTGCCAGCAGTGAACTAGCGGGGGGGTACAATGAGCAGTTCTTC. This gives the protein CASSELAGGYNEQFF. The J gene is TRBJ2-1, the V gene TRBV6-1; TRBD2 aligns across 12 bases. Germline trimming cut 2 bases from V and 4 bases from J; bases unmatched to any gene: 0. The CDR3 is 15 amino acids. CDR1 and CDR2 (germline): MNHNS, SASEGT.

The rearrangement links TRBV11-3 to TRBJ2-1; 12 bases fit TRBD2. V dropped 1 base and J dropped 8; count of bases not matched to a gene: 6. Germline CDR1 and CDR2: SGHNT and YENEEA. CDR3 size: 16 residues. The CDR3, as DNA: TGTGCCAGCAGCTTAGGGGCTAGCGGGAGGGTGGATGAGCAGTTCTTC. It is translated as CASSLGASGRVDEQFF. Together with reference TRBV11-3 and TRBJ2-1, the CDR3 gives the full variable domain: EAGVVQSPRYKIIEKKQPVAFWCNPISGHNTLYWYLQNLGQGPELLIRYENEEAVDDSQLPKDRFSAERLKGVDSTLKIQPAELGDSAVYLCASSLGASGRVDEQFFGPGTRLTVL.

V and J are TRBV7-2 and TRBJ1-2; D is possibly TRBD1 (5 bases). The CDR3 runs 14 residues. Germline V gives CDR1 SGHTA, CDR2 FQGNSA. V was shortened by 5 bases and J by 1 base, with 11 bases between the two germline ends. The CDR3 nucleotides read TGTGCCAGCAGCCCTGGGGGGGATAACTATGGCTACACCTTC. Its translation: CASSPGGDNYGYTF.

The genes are TRBV27 and TRBJ2-7; perhaps TRBD1 as D (5 bases). The CDR3 spans 12 residues. V shed 8 bases and J shed 6 bases, with 14 bases lying between them. In germline, CDR1 is MNHEY, CDR2 SMNVEV (reference sequence). The CDR3 DNA is TGTGCCAGCTCCCTCCAGGGTAGCGAGCAGTACTTC. This encodes CASSLQGSEQYF.

V usage is TRBV5-1 and J usage is TRBJ1-4; 9 nucleotides match TRBD1. Per germline, CDR1 SGHRS and CDR2 YFSETQ. The CDR3 runs 17 residues. With 0 bases clipped from V and 0 bases from J, the junction kept 3 bases outside the gene matches. CDR3 amino acids: CASSLVGQGATNEKLFF. For the CDR3, the DNA is TGCGCCAGCAGCTTGGTGGGACAGGGAGCAACTAATGAAAAACTGTTTTTT.

The gene calls are TRBV2 and TRBJ2-6; D remains ambiguous. V lost 6 bases and J 0 bases, leaving 12 bases between the germline ends. Germline V CDR1 and CDR2: SNHLY, FYNNEI. The CDR3 spans 16 residues. The chain's CDR3 is CASSYPAHSGANVLTF. CDR3 nucleotides: TGTGCCAGCAGCTATCCCGCGCACTCTGGGGCCAACGTCCTGACTTTC. Drawing the rest from reference TRBV2 and TRBJ2-6, the complete variable domain is EPEVTQTPSHQVTQMGQEVILRCVPISNHLYFYWYRQILGQKVEFLVSFYNNEISEKSEIFDDQFSVERPDGSNFTLKIRSTKLEDSAMYFCASSYPAHSGANVLTFGAGSRLTVL.

The V gene is TRBV6-5, the J gene TRBJ1-1; D gene unclear. V gave up 0 bases and J gave up 2 bases, with 7 bases separating them. The germline CDR1 and CDR2 sequences are MNHEY and SVGAGI. This CDR3 is built from 14 residues. CDR3 protein: CASSYSKANTEAFF. The CDR3 bases are TGTGCCAGCAGTTACTCAAAAGCAAACACTGAAGCTTTCTTT.

The CDR3 nucleotides are TGCGCCAGCAGCGCATACGGGACAGCGCTGAACACTGAAGCTTTCTTT. Encoded protein: CASSAYGTALNTEAFF. This chain connects TRBV5-1 to TRBJ1-1, with TRBD1 identical over 7 bases. Looked up from germline, CDR1 is SGHRS and CDR2 is YFSETQ. V dropped 4 bases and J dropped 0; count of bases not matched to a gene: 9. The CDR3 length is 16 residues.

This chain links TRBV7-6 with TRBJ2-5, with D tentatively TRBD1 (6 bases). CDR3 size: 17 residues. Germline CDR1 SGHVS, CDR2 FNYEAQ. V was pared by 2 bases and J by 5 bases, with 21 bases between. The CDR3 bases are TGTGCCAGCAGCTTATTGATCGACAGGCTCGGCTTTGAGACCCAGTACTTC. It yields the protein CASSLLIDRLGFETQYF. Full variable domain (remainder filled in from reference TRBV7-6 and TRBJ2-5): GAGVSQSPRYKVTKRGQDVALRCDPISGHVSLYWYRQALGQGPEFLTYFNYEAQQDKSGLPNDRFSAERPEGSISTLTIQRTEQRDSAMYRCASSLLIDRLGFETQYFGPGTRLLVL.

Details on this clone: Since no conserved phenylalanine or tryptophan closes the CDR3, a read error is the likely cause. The rearrangement uses TRBV7-3 and TRBJ2-7; the match to TRBD2 covers 7 bases. CDR1 and CDR2 (germline): SGHTA, FQGTGA. The CDR3 consists of 13 residues. Trimming cost V 5 bases and J 5 bases; bases outside gene matches: 6. CDR3 protein: CASSVWGGDEQYL. CDR3 bases: TGTGCCAGCAGCGTCTGGGGGGGAGACGAGCAGTACCTC.

This chain uses TRBV4-2 with TRBJ1-1; TRBD1 is a possible D gene (6 bases). Trimming removed 0 bases at V and 5 bases at J, with 13 bases between. Per the germline V gene, CDR1 is LGHNA and CDR2 is YNFKEQ. This CDR3 is built from 15 residues. The CDR3 sequence: CASSQEEGGGTEAFF. In DNA, the CDR3 is TGTGCCAGCAGCCAAGAGGAAGGGGGAGGGACTGAAGCTTTCTTT.

J is TRBJ2-7 and V is TRBV4-2; 11 nucleotides match TRBD2. Germline V CDR1 and CDR2: LGHNA, YNFKEQ. This CDR3 has 16 residues. V shed 0 bases and J 0 bases; nucleotides not matched to a gene: 1. CDR3 region: CASSQDGTSGSYEQYF. The DNA of the CDR3 is TGTGCCAGCAGCCAAGATGGGACTAGCGGCTCCTACGAGCAGTACTTC.

The chain joins TRBV7-8 to TRBJ2-7; 8 bases match TRBD1. The CDR3 loop spans 14 amino acids. V was pared by 3 bases and J by 6 bases, with 7 bases of the junction left unmatched. Germline lookup yields CDR1 SGHVS and CDR2 FQNEAQ. The CDR3 spells CASSFSRGPSEQYF. The DNA of the CDR3 is TGTGCCAGCAGCTTCTCCAGGGGGCCTAGCGAGCAGTACTTC.

The J gene is TRBJ2-7, the V gene TRBV27; tentatively, D is TRBD2 (7 bases). Trimming removed 2 bases at V and 1 base at J, with 15 bases between. The CDR3 is made up of 16 amino acids. Germline-derived CDR1 and CDR2 are MNHEY and SMNVEV (reference sequence). CDR3 in amino acids: CASSLHAGEGSYEQYF. The CDR3 coding sequence is TGTGCCAGCAGTTTACACGCAGGGGAGGGGTCCTACGAGCAGTACTTC.